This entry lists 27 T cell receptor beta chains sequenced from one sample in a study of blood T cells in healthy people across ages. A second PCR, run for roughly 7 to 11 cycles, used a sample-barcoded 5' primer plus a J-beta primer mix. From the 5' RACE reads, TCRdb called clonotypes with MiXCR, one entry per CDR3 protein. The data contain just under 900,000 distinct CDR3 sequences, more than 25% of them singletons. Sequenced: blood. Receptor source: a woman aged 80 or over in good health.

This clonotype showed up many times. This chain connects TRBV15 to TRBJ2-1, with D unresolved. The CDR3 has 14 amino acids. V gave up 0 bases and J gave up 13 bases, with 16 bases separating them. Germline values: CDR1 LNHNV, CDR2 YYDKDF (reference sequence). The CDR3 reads CATSRDDNGLLQFF. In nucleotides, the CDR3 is TGTGCCACCAGCAGAGACGATAATGGGCTACTACAGTTCTTC.

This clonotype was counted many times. The CDR3 DNA follows: TGTGCCAGCAGTTTCAGCTCCCGGGACAGGGGTCAAGAGACCCAGTACTTC. As protein: CASSFSSRDRGQETQYF. V gene TRBV27 combines with J gene TRBJ2-5; 10 bases are shared with TRBD1. The CDR3 sequence is 17 residues long. Germline V gives CDR1 MNHEY, CDR2 SMNVEV (reference sequence). Trimming at V came to 3 bases and at J to 2 bases, leaving 9 bases not matched to a gene.

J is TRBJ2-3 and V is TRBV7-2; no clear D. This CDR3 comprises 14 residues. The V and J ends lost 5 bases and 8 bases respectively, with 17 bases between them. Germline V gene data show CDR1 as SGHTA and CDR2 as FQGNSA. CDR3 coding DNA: TGTGCCAGCAGCCCGACGTCCCAAAGTGGTACGCAGTATTTT. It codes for CASSPTSQSGTQYF.

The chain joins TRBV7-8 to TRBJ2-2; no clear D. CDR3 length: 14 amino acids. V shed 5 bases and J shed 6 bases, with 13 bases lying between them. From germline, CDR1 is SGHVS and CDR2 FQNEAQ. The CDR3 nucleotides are TGTGCCAGCAGCCTCGACCGGGCGTCCGGGGAGCTGTTTTTT. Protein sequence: CASSLDRASGELFF.

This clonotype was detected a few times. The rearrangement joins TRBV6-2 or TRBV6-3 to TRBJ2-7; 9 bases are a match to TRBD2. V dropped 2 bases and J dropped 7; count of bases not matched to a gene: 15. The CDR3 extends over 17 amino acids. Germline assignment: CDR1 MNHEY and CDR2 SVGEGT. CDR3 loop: CASSYPSGTRENNEQYF. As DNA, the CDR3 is TGTGCCAGCAGTTACCCTAGCGGGACTAGGGAGAACAATGAGCAGTACTTC.

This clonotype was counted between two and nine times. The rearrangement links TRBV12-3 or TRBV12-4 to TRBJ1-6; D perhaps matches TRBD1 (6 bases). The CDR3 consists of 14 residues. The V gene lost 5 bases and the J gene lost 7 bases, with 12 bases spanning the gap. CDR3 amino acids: CASSPRGTNSPLHF. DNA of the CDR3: TGTGCCAGCAGTCCAAGGGGGACAAATTCACCCCTCCACTTT.

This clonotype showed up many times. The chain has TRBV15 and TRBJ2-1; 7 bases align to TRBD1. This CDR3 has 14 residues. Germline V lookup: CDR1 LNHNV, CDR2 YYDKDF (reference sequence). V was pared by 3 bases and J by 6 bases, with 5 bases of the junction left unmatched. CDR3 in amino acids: CATSSKGARNEQFF. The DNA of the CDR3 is TGTGCCACCAGCAGTAAGGGGGCCCGCAATGAGCAGTTCTTC.

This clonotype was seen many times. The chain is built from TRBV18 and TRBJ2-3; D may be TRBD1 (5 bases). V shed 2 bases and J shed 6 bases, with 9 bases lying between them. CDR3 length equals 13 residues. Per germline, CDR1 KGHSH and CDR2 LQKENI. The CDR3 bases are TGTGCCAGCTCACCAGGGGCCATGGATACGCAGTATTTT. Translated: CASSPGAMDTQYF.

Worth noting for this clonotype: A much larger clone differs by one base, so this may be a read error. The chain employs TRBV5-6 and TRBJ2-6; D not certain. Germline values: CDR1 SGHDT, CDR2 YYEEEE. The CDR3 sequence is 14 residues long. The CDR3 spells CANSFRTGANVLTF. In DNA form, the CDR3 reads TGTGCCAACAGCTTCCGAACTGGGGCCAACGTCCTGACTTTC.

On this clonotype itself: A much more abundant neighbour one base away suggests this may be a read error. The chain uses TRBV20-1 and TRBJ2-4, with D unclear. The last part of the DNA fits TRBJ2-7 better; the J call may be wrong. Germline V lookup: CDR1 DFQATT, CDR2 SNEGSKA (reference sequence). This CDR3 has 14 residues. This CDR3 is CSARESRAYHEQYF. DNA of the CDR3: TGCAGTGCTAGAGAATCCCGGGCCTACCACGAGCAGTACTTC.

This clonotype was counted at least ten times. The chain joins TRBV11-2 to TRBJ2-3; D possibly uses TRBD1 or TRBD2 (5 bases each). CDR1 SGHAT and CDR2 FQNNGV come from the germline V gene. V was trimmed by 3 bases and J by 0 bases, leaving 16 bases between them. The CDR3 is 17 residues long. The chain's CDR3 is CASSLRLKRGSTDTQYF. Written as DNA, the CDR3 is TGTGCCAGCAGCTTGAGGCTAAAGAGGGGTAGCACAGATACGCAGTATTTT.

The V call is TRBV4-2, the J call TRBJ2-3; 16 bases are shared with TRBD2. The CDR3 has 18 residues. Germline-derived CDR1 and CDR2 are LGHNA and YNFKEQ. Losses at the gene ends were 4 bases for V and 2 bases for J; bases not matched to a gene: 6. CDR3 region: CASSRGTSGGGLTDTQYF. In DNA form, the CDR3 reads TGTGCCAGCAGCCGCGGGACTAGCGGGGGGGGCCTCACAGATACGCAGTATTTT.

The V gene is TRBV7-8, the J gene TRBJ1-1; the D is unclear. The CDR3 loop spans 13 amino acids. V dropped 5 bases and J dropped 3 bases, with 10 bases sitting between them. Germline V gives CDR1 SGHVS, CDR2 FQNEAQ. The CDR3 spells CASSPLGDTEAFF. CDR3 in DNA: TGTGCCAGCAGCCCACTTGGGGACACTGAAGCTTTCTTT.

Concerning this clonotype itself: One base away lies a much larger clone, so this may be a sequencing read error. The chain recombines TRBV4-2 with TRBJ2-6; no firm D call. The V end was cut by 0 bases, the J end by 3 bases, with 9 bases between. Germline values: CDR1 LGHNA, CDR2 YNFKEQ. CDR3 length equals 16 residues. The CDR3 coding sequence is TGTGCCAGCAGCCAAGATCGCACCCGTGGGGCCAACGTCCTGACTTTC. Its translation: CASSQDRTRGANVLTF.

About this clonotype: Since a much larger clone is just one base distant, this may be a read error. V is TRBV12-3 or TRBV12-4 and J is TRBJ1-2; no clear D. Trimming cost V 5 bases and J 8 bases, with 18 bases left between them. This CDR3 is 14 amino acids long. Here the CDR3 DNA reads TGTGCCAGCAGTCCCCCTTTCAGAGCGGAGGGCTACACCTTC. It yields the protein CASSPPFRAEGYTF.

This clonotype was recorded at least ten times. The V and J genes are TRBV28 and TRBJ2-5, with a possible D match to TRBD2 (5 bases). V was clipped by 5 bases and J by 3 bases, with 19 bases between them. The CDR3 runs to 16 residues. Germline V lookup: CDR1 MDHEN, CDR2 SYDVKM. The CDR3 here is CASSPRTWRPKETQYF. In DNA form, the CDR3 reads TGTGCCAGCAGTCCCCGGACTTGGCGCCCTAAAGAGACCCAGTACTTC.

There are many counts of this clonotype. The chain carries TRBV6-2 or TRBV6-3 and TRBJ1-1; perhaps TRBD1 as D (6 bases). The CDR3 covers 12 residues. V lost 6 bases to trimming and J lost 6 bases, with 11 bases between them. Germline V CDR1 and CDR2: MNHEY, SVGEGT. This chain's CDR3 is CASRLQGSEAFF. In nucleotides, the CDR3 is TGTGCCAGCAGACTACAGGGTTCTGAAGCTTTCTTT.

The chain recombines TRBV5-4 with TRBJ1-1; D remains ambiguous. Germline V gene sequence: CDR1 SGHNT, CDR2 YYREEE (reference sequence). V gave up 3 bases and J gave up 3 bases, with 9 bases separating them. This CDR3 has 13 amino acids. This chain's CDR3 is CASSSRVDTEAFF. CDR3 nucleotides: TGTGCCAGCAGCTCACGGGTGGACACTGAAGCTTTCTTT.

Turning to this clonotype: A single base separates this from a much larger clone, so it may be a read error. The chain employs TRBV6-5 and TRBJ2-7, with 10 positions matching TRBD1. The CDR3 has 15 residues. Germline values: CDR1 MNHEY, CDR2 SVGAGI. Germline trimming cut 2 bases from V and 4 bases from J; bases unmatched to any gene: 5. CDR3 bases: TGTGCCAGCAGTTACCCGACAGGGGGCACTTACGAGCAGTACGTC. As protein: CASSYPTGGTYEQYV.

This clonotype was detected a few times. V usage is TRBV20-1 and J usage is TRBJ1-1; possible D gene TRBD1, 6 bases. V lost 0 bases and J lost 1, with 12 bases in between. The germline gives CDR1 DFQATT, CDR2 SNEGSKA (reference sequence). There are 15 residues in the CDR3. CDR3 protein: CSARDFGGGNTEAFF. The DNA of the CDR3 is TGCAGTGCTAGAGATTTTGGAGGGGGGAACACTGAAGCTTTCTTT.

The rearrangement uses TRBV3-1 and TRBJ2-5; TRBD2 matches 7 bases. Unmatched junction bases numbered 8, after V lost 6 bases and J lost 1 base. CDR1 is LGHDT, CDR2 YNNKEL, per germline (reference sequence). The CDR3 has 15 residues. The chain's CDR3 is CASSVAGDLQETQYF. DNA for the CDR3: TGTGCCAGCAGTGTCGCGGGGGACCTCCAAGAGACCCAGTACTTC.

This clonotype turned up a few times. This CDR3 reads CASSRGGLYGYTF. In DNA form, the CDR3 reads TGTGCCAGCAGCCGGGGGGGACTCTATGGCTACACCTTC. The chain uses TRBV11-2 and TRBJ1-2, with D possibly TRBD1 on 5 matching bases. V shed 5 bases and J shed 4 bases, with 11 bases lying between them. Germline CDR1 reads SGHAT; CDR2 reads FQNNGV. The CDR3 covers 13 residues.

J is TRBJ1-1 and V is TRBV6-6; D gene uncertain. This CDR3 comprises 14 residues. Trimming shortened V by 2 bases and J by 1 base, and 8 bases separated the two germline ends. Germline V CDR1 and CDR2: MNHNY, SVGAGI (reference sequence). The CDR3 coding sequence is TGTGCCAGCAGTTACGTCTCGAGGAACACTGAAGCTTTCTTT. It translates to CASSYVSRNTEAFF.

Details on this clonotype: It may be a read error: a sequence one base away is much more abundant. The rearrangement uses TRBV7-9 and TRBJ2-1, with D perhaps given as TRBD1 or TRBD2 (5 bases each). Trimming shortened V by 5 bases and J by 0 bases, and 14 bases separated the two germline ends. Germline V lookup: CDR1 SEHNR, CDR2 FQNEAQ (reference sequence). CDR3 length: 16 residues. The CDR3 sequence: CASSVHRRYSYNEQFF. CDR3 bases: TGTGCCAGCAGCGTCCACAGGAGGTACTCCTACAATGAGCAGTTCTTC.

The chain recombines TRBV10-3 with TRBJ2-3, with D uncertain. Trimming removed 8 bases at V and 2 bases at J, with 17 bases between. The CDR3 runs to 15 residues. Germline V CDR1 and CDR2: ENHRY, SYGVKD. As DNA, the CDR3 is TGTGCCATCCGGTCGCGGTCAGGAACCACAGATACGCAGTATTTT. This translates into CAIRSRSGTTDTQYF.

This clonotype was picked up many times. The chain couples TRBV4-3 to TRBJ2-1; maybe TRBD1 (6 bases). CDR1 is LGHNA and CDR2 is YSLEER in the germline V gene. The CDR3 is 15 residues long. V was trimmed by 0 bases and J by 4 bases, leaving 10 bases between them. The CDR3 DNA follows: TGCGCCAGCAGCCAAGAAACAGGGTTTTACAATGAGCAGTTCTTC. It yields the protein CASSQETGFYNEQFF.

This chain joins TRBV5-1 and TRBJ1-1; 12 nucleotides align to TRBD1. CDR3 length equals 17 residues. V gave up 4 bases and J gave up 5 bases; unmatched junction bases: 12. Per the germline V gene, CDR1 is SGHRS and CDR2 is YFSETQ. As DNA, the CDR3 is TGCGCCAGCAGCCCGGGAGATGGGACAGGGGGCAGAACTGAAGCTTTCTTT. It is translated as CASSPGDGTGGRTEAFF.